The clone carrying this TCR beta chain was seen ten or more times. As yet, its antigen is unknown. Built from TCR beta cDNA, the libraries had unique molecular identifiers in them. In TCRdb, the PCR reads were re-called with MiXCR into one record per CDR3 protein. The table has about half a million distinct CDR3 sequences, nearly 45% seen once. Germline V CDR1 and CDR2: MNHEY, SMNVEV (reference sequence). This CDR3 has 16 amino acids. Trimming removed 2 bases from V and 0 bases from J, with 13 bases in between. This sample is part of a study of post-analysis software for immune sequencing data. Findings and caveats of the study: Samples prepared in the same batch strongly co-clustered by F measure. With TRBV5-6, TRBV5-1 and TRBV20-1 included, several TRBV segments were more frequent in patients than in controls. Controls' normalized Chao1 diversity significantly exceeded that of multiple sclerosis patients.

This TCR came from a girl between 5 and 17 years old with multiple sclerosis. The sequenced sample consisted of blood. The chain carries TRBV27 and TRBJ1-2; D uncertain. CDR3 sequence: CASSLSHSTSNYGYTF. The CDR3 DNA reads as TGTGCCAGCAGTTTAAGTCACAGCACTTCTAACTATGGCTACACCTTC.